The present T cell receptor (beta chain) was sequenced within a study of cytomegalovirus exposure and HLA in healthy donors. CDR3 size: 16 residues. The ends lost 5 bases at V and 2 bases at J; junction bases unmatched: 9. In germline, CDR1 is LNHDA, CDR2 SQIVND (reference sequence). The PCR was carried out with 60 Vbeta primers and 13 Jbeta primers. The data were produced by immunoSEQ multiplex PCR, yet TCRdb's version contains in-frame clones alone and is incomplete. The table has about 130,000 clones, roughly 84% seen once; the top ten hold approximately 2.4%. This chain connects TRBV19 to TRBJ1-5, with 7 bases lining up with TRBD1. This receptor was obtained from a man aged 45-60 years in good health and CMV-seronegative. Sequenced: PBMCs. The CDR3 nucleotides read TGTGCCAGTAGTCTCAGTCCTCAGGGGGGCAATCAGCCCCAGCATTTT. Translating it yields CASSLSPQGGNQPQHF.